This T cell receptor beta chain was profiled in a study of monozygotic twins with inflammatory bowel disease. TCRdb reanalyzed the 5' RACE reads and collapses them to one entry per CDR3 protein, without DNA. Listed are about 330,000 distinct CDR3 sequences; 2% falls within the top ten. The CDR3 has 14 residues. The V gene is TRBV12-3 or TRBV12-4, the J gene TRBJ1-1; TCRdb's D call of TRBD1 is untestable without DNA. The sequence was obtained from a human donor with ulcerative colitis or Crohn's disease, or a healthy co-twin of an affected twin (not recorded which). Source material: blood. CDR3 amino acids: CASSSGQGWTEAFF.